These 15 T cell receptor beta chains came from one sample sequenced in a study of T cells in tuberculosis (dated by TCRdb to 2016 to 2018). The receptor library was made with the immunoSEQ multiplex PCR assay. TCRdb's version of the immuneACCESS table is confined to in-frame rearrangements and falls short of the full clone set. An unresolved V gene accounts for under half of the shortfall where checked; the remainder is of unknown origin. A total of about 43,000 clones appear in this sample, about 94% of them only once. The leading ten clones occupy under 2% of the sample. Sequencing was done on a sample of PBMCs. The receptors were sampled from a donor aged 10-29 years with latent tuberculosis or without tuberculosis infection. Some clones in this sample may be carry-over from other donors' samples.

The rearrangement uses TRBV25-1 and TRBJ2-7, with 7 nucleotides matching TRBD1. Germline trimming cut 3 bases from V and 1 base from J; bases unmatched to any gene: 6. Per germline, CDR1 MGHDK and CDR2 SYGVNS. The CDR3 has 15 amino acids. CDR3 loop: CASSEQTGDSYEQYF. Written as DNA, the CDR3 is TGTGCCAGCAGTGAGCAAACAGGGGATTCCTACGAGCAGTACTTC.

The V call is TRBV19, the J call TRBJ2-1; 11 bases line up with TRBD2. Germline V CDR1 and CDR2: LNHDA, SQIVND (reference sequence). V trimming: 6 bases; J trimming: 0 bases; junction bases outside the gene matches: 4. CDR3 length: 16 amino acids. The CDR3 DNA is TGTGCCAGTAGCTTCACTAGCGGGAGCTCCTACAATGAGCAGTTCTTC. Translating it yields CASSFTSGSSYNEQFF.

The chain employs TRBV7-2 and TRBJ2-1, with 14 bases lining up with TRBD2. After removal of 1 base from V and 4 bases from J, the junction contained 6 bases not matched to a gene. The CDR3 has 18 amino acids. The germline V gene has CDR1 SGHTA and CDR2 FQGNSA. CDR3 loop: CASSLVYRTSGRYNEQFF. The DNA of the CDR3 is TGTGCCAGCAGCTTAGTTTATAGGACTAGCGGGAGGTACAATGAGCAGTTCTTC.

This chain connects TRBV7-8 to TRBJ2-7; D is unresolved. Looked up from germline, CDR1 is SGHVS and CDR2 is FQNEAQ. V lost 2 bases and J lost 1, with 6 bases in between. The CDR3 contains 13 residues. The CDR3 loop is CASSLSRSYEQYF. In nucleotides, the CDR3 is TGTGCCAGCAGCTTATCCCGGTCCTACGAGCAGTACTTC. Full variable domain (rest looked up from reference TRBV7-8 and TRBJ2-7): GAGVSQSPRYKVAKRGQDVALRCDPISGHVSLFWYQQALGQGPEFLTYFQNEAQLDKSGLPSDRFFAERPEGSVSTLKIQRTQQEDSAVYLCASSLSRSYEQYFGPGTRLTVT.

V is TRBV30 and J is TRBJ2-5; 8 positions match TRBD1. Trimming removed 4 bases from V and 7 bases from J; junction bases left unmatched: 11. Looked up from germline, CDR1 is GTSNPN and CDR2 is SVGIG (reference sequence). The CDR3 has 14 amino acids. CDR3 coding DNA: TGTGCCTGGATTACGACAGGGGAGGTGGGGACCCAGTACTTC. It specifies CAWITTGEVGTQYF.

The V call is TRBV6-1, the J call TRBJ2-7, with D maybe TRBD1 (5 bases). The CDR3 contains 14 residues. Per the germline V gene, CDR1 is MNHNS and CDR2 is SASEGT. V lost 2 bases, J lost 2 bases, and 10 bases lay in between. The chain's CDR3 is CASSEWGDTYEQYF. CDR3 nucleotides: TGTGCCAGCAGTGAATGGGGCGACACCTACGAGCAGTACTTC.

The chain uses TRBV28 and TRBJ2-7, with 9 nucleotides matching TRBD1. This CDR3 spans 14 amino acids. V lost 5 bases and J lost 6; bases outside the gene matches: 8. CDR1 MDHEN and CDR2 SYDVKM come from the germline V gene. The CDR3 reads CASSLPGQGVEQYF. The CDR3 nucleotides are TGTGCCAGCAGTCTCCCGGGACAGGGCGTCGAGCAGTACTTC.

V and J are TRBV19 and TRBJ2-3; TRBD1 matches 7 bases. The CDR3 sequence is 16 residues long. Unmatched junction bases numbered 6, after V lost 3 bases and J lost 0 bases. CDR1 LNHDA and CDR2 SQIVND come from the germline V gene (reference sequence). CDR3 DNA sequence: TGTGCCAGTAGTATTCCGGGACAGACAAGCACAGATACGCAGTATTTT. Protein: CASSIPGQTSTDTQYF.

This clone was recorded once. This sequence joins TRBV7-9 and TRBJ2-7; the match to TRBD2 covers 11 bases. The trim removed 3 bases at V and 0 bases at J, leaving 10 bases unmatched. Germline V gene lookup returns CDR1 SEHNR and CDR2 FQNEAQ (reference sequence). The CDR3 is 18 amino acids. The CDR3 spells CASSLGYPGLAASYEQYF. CDR3 in DNA: TGTGCCAGCAGCTTGGGATACCCGGGACTAGCGGCCTCCTACGAGCAGTACTTC. The full variable domain, in which reference TRBV7-9 and TRBJ2-7 provide the parts outside the CDR3, is DTGVSQNPRHKITKRGQNVTFRCDPISEHNRLYWYRQTLGQGPEFLTYFQNEAQLEKSRLLSDRFSAERPKGSFSTLEIQRTEQGDSAMYLCASSLGYPGLAASYEQYFGPGTRLTVT.

The rearrangement joins TRBV10-1 to TRBJ2-4, with D possibly matching TRBD1 (6 bases). Trimming removed 6 bases at V and 8 bases at J, with 14 bases between. CDR1 is WNHNN and CDR2 is SYGVQD in the germline V gene (reference sequence). The CDR3 consists of 13 residues. The CDR3 DNA is TGCGCCAGCAGCCCCCTGGCAGGGGACATTCAGTACTTC. Translation: CASSPLAGDIQYF.

V gene TRBV6-4 combines with J gene TRBJ1-1; 8 nucleotides line up with TRBD1. Germline assignment: CDR1 MRHNA and CDR2 SNTAGT. Germline trimming cut 6 bases from V and 4 bases from J; bases unmatched to any gene: 7. The length of the CDR3 is 14 residues. The CDR3 DNA follows: TGTGCCAGCAGATCAGGGGGCCTTGGCACTGAAGCTTTCTTT. Its translation: CASRSGGLGTEAFF.

The rearrangement joins TRBV6-5 to TRBJ2-7; no definite D call. Per germline, CDR1 MNHEY and CDR2 SVGAGI. V was trimmed by 1 base and J by 3 bases, leaving 10 bases between them. CDR3 length equals 14 residues. The CDR3: CASSYFPGNYEQYF. CDR3 coding DNA: TGTGCCAGCAGTTACTTCCCAGGAAACTACGAGCAGTACTTC.

This rearrangement joins TRBV20-1 to TRBJ2-1; possible D gene TRBD1, 5 bases. The CDR3 is 11 residues long. The germline V gene has CDR1 DFQATT and CDR2 SNEGSKA (reference sequence). Trimming left V 8 bases short and J 7 bases short, with 12 bases between. The CDR3 here is CSQGRANEQFF. DNA for the CDR3: TGCAGTCAGGGAAGGGCAAATGAGCAGTTCTTC.

This chain joins TRBV28 and TRBJ1-5, with D possibly matching TRBD1 (5 bases). Germline CDR1 MDHEN, CDR2 SYDVKM. Trimming stripped 5 bases from V and 5 bases from J, with 13 bases between. The CDR3 has 14 amino acids. The CDR3: CASSTRGGYQPQHF. The DNA of the CDR3 is TGTGCCAGCAGTACCCGGGGGGGGTATCAGCCCCAGCATTTT. Variable domain in full (rest from reference TRBV28 and TRBJ1-5): DVKVTQSSRYLVKRTGEKVFLECVQDMDHENMFWYRQDPGLGLRLIYFSYDVKMKEKGDIPEGYSVSREKKERFSLILESASTNQTSMYLCASSTRGGYQPQHFGDGTRLSIL.

V usage is TRBV7-2 and J usage is TRBJ1-3; D is unresolved. Trimming left V 5 bases short and J 4 bases short, with 9 bases between. CDR3 length: 13 amino acids. Germline V CDR1 and CDR2: SGHTA, FQGNSA. The CDR3, as DNA: TGTGCCAGCAGCCCCGGAGAGGGAAACACCATATATTTT. The encoded protein is CASSPGEGNTIYF.